The 15 T cell receptor beta chains given below trace back to one sample, sequenced in a study of blood T cell repertoires in COVID-19. The assay was immunoSEQ multiplex PCR, and TCRdb's table has in-frame clones only and misses some. This sample has 55,000 to 60,000 clones, with roughly 83% found just once. The material sequenced was peripheral blood. The receptors here all came from a man between 65 and 80 years old with active COVID-19.

The chain carries TRBV9 and TRBJ1-2; D remains ambiguous. The CDR3 totals 14 residues. The ends were cut back, 0 bases at V and 1 base at J, with 7 bases in the middle. Germline CDR1 is SGDLS and CDR2 is YYNGEE. The CDR3 is CASSVDQINYGYTF. DNA of the CDR3: TGTGCCAGCAGCGTAGATCAGATTAACTATGGCTACACCTTC. Full variable domain (missing parts from reference TRBV9 and TRBJ1-2): DSGVTQTPKHLITATGQRVTLRCSPRSGDLSVYWYQQSLDQGLQFLIQYYNGEERAKGNILERFSAQQFPDLHSELNLSSLELGDSALYFCASSVDQINYGYTFGSGTRLTVV.

Of note for this clone: Other nucleotide sequences from this sample produce the same CDR3. This sequence joins TRBV13 and TRBJ2-7; 9 bases agree with TRBD2. The V gene's germline CDR1 is PRHDT and CDR2 FYEKMQ (reference sequence). The CDR3 runs 15 residues. J was trimmed by 6 bases and V by 5 bases; bases with no gene match: 11. As DNA, the CDR3 is TGTGCCAGCAGCGCGCGGGGGGCGGGAGGGCCCGAGCAGTACTTC. Protein product: CASSARGAGGPEQYF.

The CDR3 reads CASALLIGAEAFF. CDR3 DNA: TGTGCCAGTGCACTACTAATTGGGGCAGAAGCTTTCTTT. This chain links TRBV5-6 with TRBJ1-1; possible D gene TRBD1, 5 bases. The CDR3 sequence is 13 residues long. V was cut by 8 bases and J by 8 bases, with 19 bases left in between. The germline gives CDR1 SGHDT, CDR2 YYEEEE.

This chain uses TRBV29-1 with TRBJ1-6; 9 nucleotides line up with TRBD1. Unmatched junction bases numbered 6, after V lost 4 bases and J lost 8 bases. The CDR3 is 14 residues long. The germline V gene encodes CDR1 SQVTM and CDR2 ANQGSEA. As DNA, the CDR3 is TGCAGCGTTGCCGAGACAGGGGGAGATTCACCCCTCCACTTT. Its translation: CSVAETGGDSPLHF.

There are a few counts of this clone. This rearrangement joins TRBV29-1 to TRBJ1-1, with 8 bases fitting TRBD1. Germline CDR1 and CDR2: SQVTM and ANQGSEA. V shed 7 bases, J shed 3 bases, and the junction held 7 bases outside the gene matches. This CDR3 has 13 amino acids. The CDR3 loop reads CSAQGAEDTEAFF. The CDR3 coding sequence is TGCAGCGCCCAGGGGGCAGAGGACACTGAAGCTTTCTTT.

V usage is TRBV28 and J usage is TRBJ2-7; D is possibly TRBD2 (7 bases). The CDR3 has 14 amino acids. The V gene lost 6 bases and the J gene lost 3 bases, with 15 bases spanning the gap. Germline V gives CDR1 MDHEN, CDR2 SYDVKM. CDR3 loop: CASRRGEGLYEQYF. In DNA form, the CDR3 reads TGTGCCAGCAGAAGGGGGGAGGGCCTCTACGAGCAGTACTTC.

This clone has a single count. This chain connects TRBV3-1 (or the pseudogene TRBV3-2) to TRBJ2-1; 12 bases align to TRBD2. V shed 4 bases and J 9 bases; nucleotides not matched to a gene: 7. Germline V gene data show CDR1 as LGHDT and CDR2 as YNNKEL (reference sequence). The CDR3 extends over 15 amino acids. The CDR3 protein is CASSPGLAGLSEQFF. The CDR3 DNA follows: TGTGCCAGCAGCCCCGGACTAGCGGGATTGAGTGAGCAGTTCTTC.

V and J are TRBV28 and TRBJ1-5; TRBD1 matches at 8 bases. Germline CDR1 MDHEN, CDR2 SYDVKM. The CDR3 totals 16 residues. The V segment lost 2 bases and the J segment 3 bases; nucleotides outside the gene matches: 6. The CDR3 nucleotides read TGTGCCAGCAGTTTAAATCCGGGACAGGTCAATCAGCCCCAGCATTTT. Translation: CASSLNPGQVNQPQHF.

As concerns this clone: Other DNA sequences in this specimen translate into the identical CDR3. This chain joins TRBV5-1 and TRBJ2-5; D possibly corresponds to TRBD1 (5 bases). CDR1 is SGHRS, CDR2 YFSETQ, per germline. Trimming took off 0 bases at V and 5 bases at J, with 11 bases between the two ends. The CDR3 is 14 amino acids. CDR3 region: CASSLEGAGETQYF. CDR3 coding DNA: TGCGCCAGCAGCTTGGAAGGGGCCGGGGAGACCCAGTACTTC. Combining the CDR3 with reference TRBV5-1 and TRBJ2-5 gives the whole variable domain KAGVTQTPRYLIKTRGQQVTLSCSPISGHRSVSWYQQTPGQGLQFLFEYFSETQRNKGNFPGRFSGRQFSNSRSEMNVSTLELGDSALYLCASSLEGAGETQYFGPGTRLLVL.

The chain is built from TRBV12-3 or TRBV12-4 and TRBJ2-5, with D uncertain. There are 13 residues in the CDR3. Trimming stripped 3 bases from V and 3 bases from J, with 8 bases between. DNA for the CDR3: TGTGCCAGCAGTTTGTCGGCGGAAGAGACCCAGTACTTC. Amino acid sequence: CASSLSAEETQYF.

This clone has more than one count but fewer than ten. The rearrangement joins TRBV7-9 to TRBJ1-4; possibly TRBD1 for D (5 bases). The V and J ends lost 1 base and 8 bases respectively, with 14 bases between them. Germline-derived CDR1 and CDR2 are SEHNR and FQNEAQ (reference sequence). The CDR3 is 15 amino acids. The CDR3 loop is CASSLGRAGHEKLFF. CDR3 coding DNA: TGTGCCAGCAGCTTAGGTAGGGCAGGGCACGAAAAACTGTTTTTT. Based on the CDR3 plus reference TRBV7-9 and TRBJ1-4, the full variable domain is DTGVSQNPRHKITKRGQNVTFRCDPISEHNRLYWYRQTLGQGPEFLTYFQNEAQLEKSRLLSDRFSAERPKGSFSTLEIQRTEQGDSAMYLCASSLGRAGHEKLFFGSGTQLSVL.

This rearrangement joins TRBV24-1 to TRBJ1-5; possible D gene TRBD1, 6 bases. This CDR3 comprises 14 residues. The ends were cut back, 7 bases at V and 11 bases at J, with 20 bases in the middle. Germline values: CDR1 KGHDR, CDR2 SFDVKD. The CDR3 nucleotides read TGTGCCACCAGAGGACGACAGGAGGTAGGGGCCCAGCATTTT. Encoded protein: CATRGRQEVGAQHF.

The chain combines TRBV5-4 with TRBJ2-1, with 8 bases aligning to TRBD2. This CDR3 contains 14 residues. Germline V lookup: CDR1 SGHNT, CDR2 YYREEE (reference sequence). V shed 1 base and J 7 bases; nucleotides not matched to a gene: 4. CDR3 protein: CASSLSSGRNEQFF. The CDR3 nucleotides read TGTGCCAGCAGCTTGTCTAGCGGGCGTAATGAGCAGTTCTTC.

The gene calls are TRBV2 and TRBJ1-5; D is uncertain. Germline V CDR1 and CDR2: SNHLY, FYNNEI. The CDR3 is made up of 14 amino acids. Trimming left V 6 bases short and J 3 bases short, with 12 bases between. In nucleotides, the CDR3 is TGTGCCAGCAGGGAGGACCCGCCCAATCAGCCCCAGCATTTT. Translated, it gives CASREDPPNQPQHF.

This chain joins TRBV5-8 and TRBJ2-3; 8 nucleotides match TRBD2. The CDR3 runs 16 residues. V lost 3 bases and J lost 9; bases outside the gene matches: 15. Looked up from germline, CDR1 is SGHTS and CDR2 is YDEGEE. The CDR3 nucleotides read TGTGCCAGCAGCTATAGGACTAGCAAATACACGGCAACGCAGTATTTT. This codes for CASSYRTSKYTATQYF.